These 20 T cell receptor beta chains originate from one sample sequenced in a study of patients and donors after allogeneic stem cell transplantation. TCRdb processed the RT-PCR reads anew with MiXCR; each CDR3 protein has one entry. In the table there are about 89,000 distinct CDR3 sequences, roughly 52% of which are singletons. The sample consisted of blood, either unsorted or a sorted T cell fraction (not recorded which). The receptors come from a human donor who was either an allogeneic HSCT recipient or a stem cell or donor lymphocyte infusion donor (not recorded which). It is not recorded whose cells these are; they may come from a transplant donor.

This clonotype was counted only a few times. The CDR3 protein is CASSDSTEAFF. The CDR3 DNA reads TGTGCCAGCAGTGATAGCACTGAAGCTTTCTTT. This chain links TRBV25-1 with TRBJ1-1; unclear D gene. The CDR3 has 11 amino acids. V lost 3 bases and J lost 4, with 3 bases in between. Germline V gene sequence: CDR1 MGHDK, CDR2 SYGVNS. The variable domain in full, with the rest retrieved from reference TRBV25-1 and TRBJ1-1, is EADIYQTPRYLVIGTGKKITLECSQTMGHDKMYWYQQDPGMELHLIHYSYGVNSTEKGDLSSESTVSRIRTEHFPLTLESARPSHTSQYLCASSDSTEAFFGQGTRLTVV.

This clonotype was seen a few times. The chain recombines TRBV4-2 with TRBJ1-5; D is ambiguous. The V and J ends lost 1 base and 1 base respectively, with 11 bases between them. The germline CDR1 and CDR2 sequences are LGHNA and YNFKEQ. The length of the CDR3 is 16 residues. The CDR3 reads CASSQGTDYSNQPQHF. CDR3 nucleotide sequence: TGTGCCAGCAGCCAAGGGACTGACTACAGCAATCAGCCCCAGCATTTT.

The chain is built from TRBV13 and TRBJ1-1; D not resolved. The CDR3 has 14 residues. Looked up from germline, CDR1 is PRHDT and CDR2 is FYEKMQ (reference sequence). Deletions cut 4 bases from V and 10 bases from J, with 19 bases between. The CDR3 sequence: CASSSPTAAFSAFF. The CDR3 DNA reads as TGTGCCAGCAGCTCCCCCACAGCTGCTTTTTCAGCTTTCTTT.

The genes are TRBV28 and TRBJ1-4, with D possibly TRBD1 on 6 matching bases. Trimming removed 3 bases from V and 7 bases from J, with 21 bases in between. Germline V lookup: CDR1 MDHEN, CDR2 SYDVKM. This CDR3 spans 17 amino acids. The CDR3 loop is CASSLLRPTGAFEKLFF. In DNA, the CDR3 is TGTGCCAGCAGTTTGCTCCGACCCACGGGGGCGTTTGAAAAACTGTTTTTT. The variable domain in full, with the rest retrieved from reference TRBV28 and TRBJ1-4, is DVKVTQSSRYLVKRTGEKVFLECVQDMDHENMFWYRQDPGLGLRLIYFSYDVKMKEKGDIPEGYSVSREKKERFSLILESASTNQTSMYLCASSLLRPTGAFEKLFFGSGTQLSVL.

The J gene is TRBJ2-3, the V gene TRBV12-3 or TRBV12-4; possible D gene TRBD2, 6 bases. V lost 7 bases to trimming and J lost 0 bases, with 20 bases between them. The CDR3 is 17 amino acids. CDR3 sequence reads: CASTSPVSSESTDTQYF. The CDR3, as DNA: TGTGCCAGCACCTCTCCTGTTTCTAGCGAGAGCACAGATACGCAGTATTTT.

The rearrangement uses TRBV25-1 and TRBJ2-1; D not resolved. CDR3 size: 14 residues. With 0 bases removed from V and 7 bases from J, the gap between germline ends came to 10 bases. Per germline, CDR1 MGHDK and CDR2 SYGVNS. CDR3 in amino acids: CASSEYHNSNEQFF. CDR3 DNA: TGTGCCAGCAGTGAATATCACAATTCTAATGAGCAGTTCTTC.

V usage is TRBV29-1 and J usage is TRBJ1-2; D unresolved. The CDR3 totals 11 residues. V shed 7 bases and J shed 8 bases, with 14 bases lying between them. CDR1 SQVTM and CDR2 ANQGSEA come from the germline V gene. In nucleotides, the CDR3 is TGCAGCGGCAGGATGCGGAGGGGCTACACCTTC. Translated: CSGRMRRGYTF. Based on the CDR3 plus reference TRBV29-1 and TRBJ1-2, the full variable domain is SAVISQKPSRDICQRGTSLTIQCQVDSQVTMMFWYRQQPGQSLTLIATANQGSEATYESGFVIDKFPISRPNLTFSTLTVSNMSPEDSSIYLCSGRMRRGYTFGSGTRLTVV.

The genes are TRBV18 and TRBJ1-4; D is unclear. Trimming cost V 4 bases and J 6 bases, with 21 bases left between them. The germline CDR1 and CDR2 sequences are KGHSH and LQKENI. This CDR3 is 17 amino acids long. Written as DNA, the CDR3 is TGTGCCAGCTCACAGAACCCCCCCTCGGGAGTTTATGAAAAACTGTTTTTT. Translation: CASSQNPPSGVYEKLFF.

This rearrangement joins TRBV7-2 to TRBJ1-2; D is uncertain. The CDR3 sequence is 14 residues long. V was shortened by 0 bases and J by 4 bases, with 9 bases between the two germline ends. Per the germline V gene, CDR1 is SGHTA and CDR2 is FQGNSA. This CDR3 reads CASSLAAVRYGYTF. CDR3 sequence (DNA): TGTGCCAGCAGCTTAGCTGCAGTCCGCTATGGCTACACCTTC.

The CDR3 is CSVTPSGGNLNTEAFF. For the CDR3, the DNA is TGCAGCGTTACCCCCTCTGGGGGCAACTTGAACACTGAAGCTTTCTTT. The V and J genes are TRBV29-1 and TRBJ1-1, with D tentatively TRBD1 (6 bases). With 5 bases removed from V and 0 bases from J, the gap between germline ends came to 19 bases. CDR1 and CDR2 from the germline V gene are SQVTM and ANQGSEA. This CDR3 has 16 residues. Full variable domain (missing parts from reference TRBV29-1 and TRBJ1-1): SAVISQKPSRDICQRGTSLTIQCQVDSQVTMMFWYRQQPGQSLTLIATANQGSEATYESGFVIDKFPISRPNLTFSTLTVSNMSPEDSSIYLCSVTPSGGNLNTEAFFGQGTRLTVV.

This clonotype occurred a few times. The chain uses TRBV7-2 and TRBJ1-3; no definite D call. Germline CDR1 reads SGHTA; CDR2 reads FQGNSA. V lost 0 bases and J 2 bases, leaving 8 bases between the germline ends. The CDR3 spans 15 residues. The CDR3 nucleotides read TGTGCCAGCAGCTTAGCAGGGTCGGCTGGAAACACCATATATTTT. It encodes CASSLAGSAGNTIYF.

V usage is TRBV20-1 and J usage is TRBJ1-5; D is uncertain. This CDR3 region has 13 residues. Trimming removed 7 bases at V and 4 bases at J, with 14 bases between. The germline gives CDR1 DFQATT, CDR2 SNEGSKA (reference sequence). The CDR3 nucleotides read TGCAGTGGTTATGGTGGGGAAAATCAGCCCCAGCATTTT. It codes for CSGYGGENQPQHF.

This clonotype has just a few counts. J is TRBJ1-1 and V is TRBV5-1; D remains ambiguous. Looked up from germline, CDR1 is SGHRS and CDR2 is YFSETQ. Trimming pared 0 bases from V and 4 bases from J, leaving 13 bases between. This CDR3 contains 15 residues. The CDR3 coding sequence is TGCGCCAGCAGCTTGGATTGGCCCGGGCCCACTGAAGCTTTCTTT. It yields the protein CASSLDWPGPTEAFF. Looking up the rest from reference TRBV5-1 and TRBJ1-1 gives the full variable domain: KAGVTQTPRYLIKTRGQQVTLSCSPISGHRSVSWYQQTPGQGLQFLFEYFSETQRNKGNFPGRFSGRQFSNSRSEMNVSTLELGDSALYLCASSLDWPGPTEAFFGQGTRLTVV.

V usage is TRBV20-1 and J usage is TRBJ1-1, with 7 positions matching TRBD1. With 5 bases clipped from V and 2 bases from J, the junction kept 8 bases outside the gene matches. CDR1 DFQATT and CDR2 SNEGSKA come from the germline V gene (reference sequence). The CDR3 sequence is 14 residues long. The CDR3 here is CSALTGPINTEAFF. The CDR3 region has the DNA TGCAGTGCTTTGACAGGGCCTATCAACACTGAAGCTTTCTTT.

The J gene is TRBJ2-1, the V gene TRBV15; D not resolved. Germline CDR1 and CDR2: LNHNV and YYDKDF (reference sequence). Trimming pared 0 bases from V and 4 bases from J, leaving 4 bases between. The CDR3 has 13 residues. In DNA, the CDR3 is TGTGCCACCAGCAGAGAACGATACAATGAGCAGTTCTTC. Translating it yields CATSRERYNEQFF.

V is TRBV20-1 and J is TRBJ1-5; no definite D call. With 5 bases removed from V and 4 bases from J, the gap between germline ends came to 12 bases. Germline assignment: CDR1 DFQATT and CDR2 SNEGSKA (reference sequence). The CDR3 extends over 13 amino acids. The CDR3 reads CSAPKGSNQPQHF. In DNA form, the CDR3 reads TGCAGTGCTCCCAAGGGTTCAAATCAGCCCCAGCATTTT.

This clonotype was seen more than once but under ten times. CDR3 in amino acids: CASSVAGAGNTIYF. The CDR3 region has the DNA TGTGCCAGCAGCGTAGCGGGGGCTGGAAACACCATATATTTT. The rearrangement links TRBV9 to TRBJ1-3; a possible D gene is TRBD1 (5 bases). Per the germline V gene, CDR1 is SGDLS and CDR2 is YYNGEE. Trimming left V 0 bases short and J 2 bases short, with 6 bases between. The CDR3 runs 14 residues.

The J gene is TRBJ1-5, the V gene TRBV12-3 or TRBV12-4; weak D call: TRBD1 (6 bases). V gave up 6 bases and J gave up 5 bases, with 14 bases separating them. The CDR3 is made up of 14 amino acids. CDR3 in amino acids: CASSNTGSDQPQHF. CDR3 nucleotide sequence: TGTGCCAGCAGCAATACAGGGTCGGATCAGCCCCAGCATTTT.

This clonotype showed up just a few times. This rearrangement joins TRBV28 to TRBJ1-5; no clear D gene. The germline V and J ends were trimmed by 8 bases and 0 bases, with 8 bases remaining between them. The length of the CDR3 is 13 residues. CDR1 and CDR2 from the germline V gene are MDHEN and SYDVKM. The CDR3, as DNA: TGTGCCAGCGGTGGATATAGCAATCAGCCCCAGCATTTT. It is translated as CASGGYSNQPQHF.

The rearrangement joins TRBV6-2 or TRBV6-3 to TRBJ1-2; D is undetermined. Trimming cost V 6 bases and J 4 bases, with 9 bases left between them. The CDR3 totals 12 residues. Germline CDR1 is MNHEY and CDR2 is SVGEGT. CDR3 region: CASSQTVYGYTF. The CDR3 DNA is TGTGCCAGCAGCCAAACCGTCTATGGCTACACCTTC.